This TCR beta chain was retrieved from a study of vaccination and CD4 T cells after COVID-19. Across the study: The convalescent population consisted of six males and four females, two of whom were of Hispanic ethnicity. Overlapping spike peptides of SARS-CoV-2, HCoV-NL63, HCoV-OC43 and HCoV-229E stimulated the cells.

Study results and limitations: A median approximately 86% of convalescent patients' SARS-CoV-2-reactive clones emerged only after vaccination.

This CDR3 region has 17 residues. CDR1 and CDR2 (germline): LNHNV, YYDKDF (reference sequence). V trimming: 3 bases; J trimming: 3 bases; junction bases outside the gene matches: 10. The treatment was: approximately nine-day PBMC culture with coronavirus spike peptide pools or control peptides (ViraFEST assay). Oncomine TCR Beta short-read sequencing was applied to DNA from cultured CD4+ T cells. MiXCR, applied by TCRdb to the PCR reads, yields one record per CDR3 protein. Of 9,500 to 11,000 distinct CDR3 sequences in the sample, 20% to 30% were seen once. The sample holds a few counts of this clonotype. Its antigen is still unknown.

The chain carries TRBV15 and TRBJ2-3, with TRBD2 identical over 9 bases. The receptor was isolated from a human donor who received a COVID-19 vaccine. Sequences were derived from CD4+ T cells from blood, cultured in vitro, sampled before SARS-CoV-2 vaccination. The CDR3 bases are TGTGCCACCAGCAGGGGGCGGGGGGGCGTCGCGACAGATACGCAGTATTTT. This sequence encodes CATSRGRGGVATDTQYF.